This TCR beta chain is drawn from a study of blood T cell repertoires in COVID-19. This clone was counted a few times. TCRdb keeps only in-frame clones here, not all; method: immunoSEQ multiplex PCR. This sample has more than 150,000 clones; roughly three quarters occur once, and the top ten carry 15% to 20%. This CDR3 spans 14 amino acids. V dropped 3 bases and J dropped 3 bases, with 15 bases sitting between them. Per germline, CDR1 DFQATT and CDR2 SNEGSKA (reference sequence). The chain joins TRBV20-1 to TRBJ2-7; D perhaps matches TRBD1 (5 bases). The source is a man between 60 and 75 years old with active or convalescent COVID-19. The sequenced sample was peripheral blood. CDR3 nucleotides: TGCAGTGCTAGTCGCCCAGGGTCTGGCTACGAGCAGTACTTC. Protein sequence: CSASRPGSGYEQYF.